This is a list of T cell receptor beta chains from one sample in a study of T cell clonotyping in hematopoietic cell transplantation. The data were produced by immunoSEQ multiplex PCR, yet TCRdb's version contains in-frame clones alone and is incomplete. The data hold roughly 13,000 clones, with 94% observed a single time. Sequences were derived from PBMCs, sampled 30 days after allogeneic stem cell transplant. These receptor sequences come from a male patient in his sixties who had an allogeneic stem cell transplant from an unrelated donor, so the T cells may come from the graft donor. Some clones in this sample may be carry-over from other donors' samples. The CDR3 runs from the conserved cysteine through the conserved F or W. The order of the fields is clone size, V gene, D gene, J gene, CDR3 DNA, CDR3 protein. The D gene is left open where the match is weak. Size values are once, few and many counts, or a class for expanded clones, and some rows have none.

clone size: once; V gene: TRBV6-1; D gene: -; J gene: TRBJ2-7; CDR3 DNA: TGTGCCAGCAGTGAATTGTTTGATTTCGAGCAGTACTTC; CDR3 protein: CASSELFDFEQYF
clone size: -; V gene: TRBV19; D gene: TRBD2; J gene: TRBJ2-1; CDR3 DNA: TGTGCCAGTATTGGGTTAGCGGGAGAGTACGGGCATGAGCAGTTCTTC; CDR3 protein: CASIGLAGEYGHEQFF
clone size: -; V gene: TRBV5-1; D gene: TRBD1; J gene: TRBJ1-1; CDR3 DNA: TGCGCCAGCAGCCCAAGACAGGGGGCTGAAGCTTTCTTT; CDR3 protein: CASSPRQGAEAFF
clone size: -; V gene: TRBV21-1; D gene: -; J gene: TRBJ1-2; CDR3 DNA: TGTGCCAGCAGCAAAAGGCCTGGACAGGGCTATGGCTACACCTTC; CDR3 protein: CASSKRPGQGYGYTF
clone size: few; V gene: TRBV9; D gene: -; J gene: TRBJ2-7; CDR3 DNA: TGTGCCAGCAGCGTAGGTGAAAGGTCAAGTCAGTACTTC; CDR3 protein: CASSVGERSSQYF
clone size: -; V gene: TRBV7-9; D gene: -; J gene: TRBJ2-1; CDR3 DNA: TGTGCCAGCAGCCTCCAGATCTATGAGCAGTTCTTC; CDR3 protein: CASSLQIYEQFF
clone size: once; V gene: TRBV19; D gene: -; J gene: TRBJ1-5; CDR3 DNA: TGTGCCAGTAGTTTGGGGCCCTCCATACCCAATCAGCCCCAGCATTTT; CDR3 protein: CASSLGPSIPNQPQHF
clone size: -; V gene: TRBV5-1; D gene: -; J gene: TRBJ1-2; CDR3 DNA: TGCGCCAGCAGCTTGGCGGGCAACTATGGCTACACCTTC; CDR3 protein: CASSLAGNYGYTF
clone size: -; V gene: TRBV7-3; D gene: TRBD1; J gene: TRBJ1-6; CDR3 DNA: TGTGCCAGCAGCTTAGAGGGGGCCGAATCACCCCTCCACTTT; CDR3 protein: CASSLEGAESPLHF
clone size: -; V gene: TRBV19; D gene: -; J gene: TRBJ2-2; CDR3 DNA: TGTGCCAGTAGTATATGGACCGGGGAGCTGTTTTTT; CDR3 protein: CASSIWTGELFF
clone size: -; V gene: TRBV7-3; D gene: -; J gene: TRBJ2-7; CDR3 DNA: TGTGCCAGCAGCTTAATGGGGGGTTACGAGCAGTACTTC; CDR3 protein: CASSLMGGYEQYF
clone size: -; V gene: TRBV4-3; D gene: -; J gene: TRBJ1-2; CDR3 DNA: TGCGCCAGCAGCCAAGGGGTCGGGGTCCTAGCTAACTATGGCTACACCTTC; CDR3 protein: CASSQGVGVLANYGYTF
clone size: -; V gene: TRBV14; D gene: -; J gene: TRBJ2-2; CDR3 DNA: TGTGCCAGCAGCCAAGAGCCAGCCCTAGCTGGCACCGGGGAGCTGTTTTTT; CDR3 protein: CASSQEPALAGTGELFF
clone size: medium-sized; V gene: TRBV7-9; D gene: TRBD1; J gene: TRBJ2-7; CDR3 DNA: TGTGCCAGCAGCCTCCGGGACAGGGTTTACGAGCAGTACTTC; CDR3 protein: CASSLRDRVYEQYF